This T cell receptor beta chain was recorded in a study of blood T cell repertoires in COVID-19. Overall study: The cDNA or gDNA used as material had been derived from T cells, B-cell-depleted T cells, or PBMCs.

Here immunoSEQ multiplex PCR was the method, and the copy in TCRdb shows in-frame clones only, minus some. The repertoire consists of about 100,000 clones, with less than 90% occurring once and the leading ten covering approximately 7%. CDR3 length: 14 residues. Trimming at V came to 5 bases and at J to 3 bases, leaving 3 bases not matched to a gene. CDR1 and CDR2 from the germline V gene are SGHNT and YENEEA. The chain is built from TRBV11-3 and TRBJ2-5; 10 bases align to TRBD1. The receptor was derived from a man between 25 and 39 years old in a cohort sampled during active COVID-19. The sequenced material came from peripheral blood. The CDR3 reads CASSPGQGKETQYF. DNA of the CDR3: TGTGCCAGCAGCCCGGGACAGGGGAAAGAGACCCAGTACTTC.